A selection of T cell receptor beta chains follows, all from one sample in a study of shared clonotypes between healthy human individuals. Libraries were prepared by immunoSEQ multiplex PCR; TCRdb keeps only in-frame clonotypes and omits some of them. The table shows about 2.2 million clones, with just over 90% occurring only once. Sequencing used naive CD8+ T cells from PBMCs. These receptor sequences come from a man aged 18-30 years in good health. Some clones in this sample may be carry-over from other donors' samples. Both conserved end residues are part of each CDR3. The D gene is left open where the match is weak. Expanded clones are given a class, and other clones once, few, many or no size at all.

>.|.|TRBV4-1|TRBJ2-7
CASSHLRGQGGTYEQYF
TGCGCCAGCAGCCACCTAAGAGGCCAGGGGGGAACCTACGAGCAGTACTTC
>.|TRBD2|TRBV6-1|TRBJ2-1
CASSERGLAYVYEQFF
TGTGCCAGCAGTGAACGGGGACTAGCGTATGTCTATGAGCAGTTCTTC
>.|.|TRBV2|TRBJ1-3
CASRDGNTIYF
TGTGCCAGCAGGGACGGAAACACCATATATTTT
>.|.|TRBV27|TRBJ2-1
CASKNGPYNEQFF
TGTGCCAGCAAGAACGGTCCCTACAATGAGCAGTTCTTC
>.|.|TRBV28|TRBJ1-5
CASSLAFRGGEPQHF
TGTGCCAGCAGTTTAGCCTTCCGGGGAGGGGAGCCCCAGCATTTT
>.|TRBD1|TRBV28|TRBJ2-5
CASMGQRETQYF
TGTGCCAGCATGGGACAGAGGGAGACCCAGTACTTC
>.|.|TRBV7-8|TRBJ2-3
CASSLEGFADTQYF
TGTGCCAGCAGCTTAGAGGGTTTCGCAGATACGCAGTATTTT
>.|.|TRBV5-1|TRBJ2-7
CASSLKRTTIYEQYF
TGCGCCAGCAGCTTGAAACGGACAACTATCTACGAGCAGTACTTC
>.|TRBD1|TRBV27|TRBJ2-1
CASSWIGTGVINVQDEQFF
TGTGCCAGCAGTTGGATCGGGACAGGGGTTATAAATGTACAGGATGAGCAGTTCTTC
>.|TRBD1|TRBV7-6|TRBJ2-7
CASSFPPGQGGKSYEQYF
TGTGCCAGCAGCTTTCCCCCGGGACAGGGGGGAAAAAGCTACGAGCAGTACTTC
>.|TRBD2|TRBV4-1|TRBJ2-1
CASSHYPLAGEGNEQFF
TGCGCCAGCAGCCATTACCCACTAGCGGGAGAGGGCAATGAGCAGTTCTTC
>.|.|TRBV28|TRBJ2-7
CASSFDTTYEQYF
TGTGCCAGCAGTTTCGACACGACCTACGAGCAGTACTTC
>.|.|TRBV9|TRBJ2-3
CASSPRRETDTQYF
TGTGCCAGCAGCCCCCGGAGAGAAACAGATACGCAGTATTTT
>.|.|TRBV5-4|TRBJ1-4
CASSSGQTDPLYEKLFF
TGTGCCAGCAGCTCAGGACAGACGGACCCCTTATATGAAAAACTGTTTTTT
>.|TRBD2|TRBV25-1|TRBJ2-1
CASRRGLAGYNEQFF
TGTGCCAGCAGAAGAGGACTAGCGGGGTACAATGAGCAGTTCTTC
>.|.|TRBV18|TRBJ2-1
CASSPQAYNEQFF
TGTGCCAGCTCACCGCAGGCCTACAATGAGCAGTTCTTC
>.|.|TRBV5-1|TRBJ1-1
CASSLVGRGTEAFF
TGCGCCAGCAGCTTGGTAGGGAGGGGGACTGAAGCTTTCTTT
>.|TRBD1|TRBV28|TRBJ1-5
CASGTGGPYSNQPQHF
TGTGCCAGCGGGACAGGGGGCCCATATAGCAATCAGCCCCAGCATTTT
>.|.|TRBV29-1|TRBJ1-1
CSVVRGHTEAFF
TGCAGCGTTGTCAGGGGCCACACTGAAGCTTTCTTT
>.|.|TRBV29-1|TRBJ2-7
CSVESPPYEQYF
TGCAGCGTTGAAAGCCCACCCTACGAGCAGTACTTC
>.|.|TRBV30|TRBJ2-3
CAWSGSGSTDTQYF
TGTGCCTGGAGCGGTAGCGGCAGCACAGATACGCAGTATTTT
>.|TRBD1|TRBV28|TRBJ1-5
CASSLLGPGGNQPQHF
TGTGCCAGCAGTTTATTGGGGCCAGGGGGAAATCAGCCCCAGCATTTT
>.|.|TRBV9|TRBJ2-3
CASSVDRMTSTDTQYF
TGTGCCAGCAGCGTAGACCGTATGACTAGCACAGATACGCAGTATTTT
>.|.|TRBV5-6|TRBJ1-2
CASSLSEHGYTF
TGTGCCAGCAGCTTGTCCGAACATGGCTACACCTTC
>.|.|TRBV28|TRBJ2-3
CASTGNWADTQYF
TGTGCCAGCACTGGGAACTGGGCAGATACGCAGTATTTT
>.|.|TRBV6-1|TRBJ1-2
CASSVAHRAQGYTF
TGTGCCAGCAGTGTAGCTCACAGGGCGCAAGGCTACACCTTC
>.|.|TRBV27|TRBJ1-1
CASSLLGSNTEAFF
TGTGCCAGCAGTTTATTGGGCAGTAACACTGAAGCTTTCTTT
>.|TRBD2|TRBV28|TRBJ2-3
CASSLRGRLPDTQYF
TGTGCCAGCAGTTTACGCGGGAGGCTCCCAGATACGCAGTATTTT
>.|TRBD1|TRBV4-1|TRBJ2-7
CASSPRDRNYEQYF
TGCGCCAGCAGCCCCCGGGACAGGAACTACGAGCAGTACTTC
>.|TRBD2|TRBV5-6|TRBJ2-7
CASSLVLAGRSEQYF
TGTGCCAGCAGCTTGGTTCTAGCGGGAAGGAGCGAGCAGTACTTC
>.|.|TRBV11-2|TRBJ2-7
CASSLVGGTYEQYF
TGTGCCAGCAGCTTAGTGGGGGGAACCTACGAGCAGTACTTC
>few|TRBD1|TRBV30|TRBJ1-1
CAWSWDRDTEAFF
TGTGCCTGGAGTTGGGACAGAGACACTGAAGCTTTCTTT
>once|.|TRBV11-2|TRBJ2-2
CASSEMGHTNTGELFF
TGTGCCAGCAGCGAAATGGGGCACACGAACACCGGGGAGCTGTTTTTT
>.|.|TRBV28|TRBJ2-3
CASSSVASRGDTDTQYF
TGTGCCAGCAGTTCGGTAGCGAGCAGGGGGGACACAGATACGCAGTATTTT
>once|.|TRBV6-6|TRBJ2-7
CASSPHRAGASYEQYF
TGTGCCAGCAGTCCCCATAGAGCGGGTGCCTCCTACGAGCAGTACTTC
>.|TRBD1|TRBV23-1|TRBJ1-5
CASSQGTGGAWPQHF
TGCGCCAGCAGTCAAGGGACAGGGGGCGCTTGGCCCCAGCATTTT
>.|TRBD2|TRBV27|TRBJ2-3
CASSFQRGLFTDTQYF
TGTGCCAGCAGTTTTCAGCGGGGCCTTTTCACAGATACGCAGTATTTT
>.|.|TRBV6-1|TRBJ1-3
CASNEGENSGNTIYF
TGTGCCAGCAACGAGGGCGAGAACTCTGGAAACACCATATATTTT
>.|.|TRBV7-6|TRBJ2-1
CASSLVGVGEQFF
TGTGCCAGCAGCTTAGTCGGGGTAGGGGAGCAGTTCTTC